The source of this T cell receptor (beta chain) is a study of CD8+ T cells in alopecia areata. This clone appeared a few times. Its antigen is unidentified. Germline CDR1 reads LNHDA; CDR2 reads SQIVND (reference sequence). V lost 1 base, J lost 3 bases, and 17 bases stayed unmatched. The CDR3 has 19 amino acids. Findings and limits, study-wide: Normal scalp showed lower clonality than lesional scalp, especially alopecia totalis/universalis. Between patients, shared TCR sequences were less clear than in mice. This was possibly due in part to HLA diversity in the patient population. Scalp repertoires also include resident alphabeta T cells from normal skin.

Investigators isolated RNA and reverse transcribed it into cDNA to act as the sequencing template. The assay was immunoSEQ multiplex PCR, and TCRdb's table has in-frame clones only and misses some. The data hold about 200,000 clones, with 56% observed a single time. Material: CD8+ T cells sorted from blood. The chain couples TRBV19 to TRBJ2-7, with 8 bases aligning to TRBD1. This clonotype originated in a human donor in good health. In nucleotides, the CDR3 is TGTGCCAGTAGTATAGCACCGGCAGGGGGCTTCGGTGGGAACTACGAGCAGTACTTC. It translates to CASSIAPAGGFGGNYEQYF.